This T cell receptor beta chain was sequenced during a study of cytomegalovirus exposure and HLA in healthy donors. Study observations and caveats: An analysis done earlier found most TCR beta V segments productive about 87% or about 30% of the time.

As to this clone: Antigen specificity is unknown.

This CDR3 contains 17 residues. Germline V gene lookup returns CDR1 SGHRS and CDR2 YFSETQ. Unmatched junction bases numbered 8, after V lost 0 bases and J lost 2 bases. It was with 60 Vbeta and 13 Jbeta primers that the PCR ran. Clones were read by immunoSEQ multiplex PCR, and TCRdb kept only the in-frame ones, dropping some. The sample consists of approximately 150,000 clones, 76% of them appearing once. The sequencing input was PBMCs. This clonotype originated in a man aged 60-69 years in good health and CMV-seronegative. The V gene is TRBV5-1, the J gene TRBJ1-2, with 9 bases that match TRBD1. The CDR3, as DNA: TGCGCCAGCAGCTTGGATGGTTGGGACAGGGTAAACTATGGCTACACCTTC. Encoded protein: CASSLDGWDRVNYGYTF.